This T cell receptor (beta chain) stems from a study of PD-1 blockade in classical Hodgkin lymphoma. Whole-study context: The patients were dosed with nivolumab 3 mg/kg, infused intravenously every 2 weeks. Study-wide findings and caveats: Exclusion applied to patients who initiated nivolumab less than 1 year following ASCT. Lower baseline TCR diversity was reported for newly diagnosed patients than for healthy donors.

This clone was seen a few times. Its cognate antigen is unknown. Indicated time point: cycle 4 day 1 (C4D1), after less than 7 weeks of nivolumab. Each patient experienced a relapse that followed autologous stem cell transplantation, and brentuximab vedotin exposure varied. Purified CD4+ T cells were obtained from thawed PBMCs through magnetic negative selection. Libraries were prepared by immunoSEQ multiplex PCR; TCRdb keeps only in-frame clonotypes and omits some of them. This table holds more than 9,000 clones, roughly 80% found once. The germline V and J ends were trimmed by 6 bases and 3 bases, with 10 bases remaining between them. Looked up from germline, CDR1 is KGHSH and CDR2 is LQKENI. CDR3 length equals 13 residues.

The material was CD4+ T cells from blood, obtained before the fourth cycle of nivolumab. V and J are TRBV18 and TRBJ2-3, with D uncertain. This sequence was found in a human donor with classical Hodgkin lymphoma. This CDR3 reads CASSPLRTDTQYF. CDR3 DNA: TGTGCCAGCTCCCCCCTGAGGACAGATACGCAGTATTTT.